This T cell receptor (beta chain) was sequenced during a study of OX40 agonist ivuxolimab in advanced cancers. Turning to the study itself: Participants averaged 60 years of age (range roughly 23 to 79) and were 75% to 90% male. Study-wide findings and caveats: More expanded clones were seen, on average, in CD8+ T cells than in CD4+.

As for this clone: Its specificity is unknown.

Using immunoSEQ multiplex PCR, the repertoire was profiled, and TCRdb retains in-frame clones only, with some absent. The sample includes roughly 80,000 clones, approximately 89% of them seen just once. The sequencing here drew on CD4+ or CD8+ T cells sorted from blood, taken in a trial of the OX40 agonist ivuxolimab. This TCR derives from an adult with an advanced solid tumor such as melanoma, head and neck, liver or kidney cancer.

CDR3 nucleotides: TGTGCCAGCAGTGAAGCGGTGGGACAGCGTGACTATGGCTACACCTTC. Encoded protein: CASSEAVGQRDYGYTF. The chain links TRBV6-1 to TRBJ1-2; 7 nucleotides match TRBD1. The length of the CDR3 is 16 residues. Germline-derived CDR1 and CDR2 are MNHNS and SASEGT. V dropped 0 bases and J dropped 3; count of bases not matched to a gene: 7.